The TCR beta chain described here comes from a study of PD-L1 blockade in urothelial cancer (TCRdb year 2017). Concerning the study at large: Therapy was started in the mid-2010s for all patients, and atezolizumab 1,200 mg was administered intravenously every 3 weeks. Patients had an ECOG performance status of 0 or 1 and had received between 0 and 3 prior chemotherapy regimens. Twenty-nine patients had pretreatment blood TCR-seq, some 25 had at least one posttreatment blood collection, and some 25 had tumor TCR-seq. Blood samples gave median yields of around 140,000 T cells and 82,636 unique TCRs, along with a median clonality of around 0.075. In the same patients who had TCR sequencing, pretreatment tumors also underwent whole exome sequencing and RNA sequencing. Durable clinical benefit was defined as a progression-free survival longer than 6 months, and TCR features were additionally tested against progression-free survival and overall survival. Blood samples were analyzed 3 weeks after the start of treatment (second dose) and 6 weeks after the start of treatment. About 85% of the roughly 29 patients were males with bladder-origin urothelial cancer, and about two thirds of the roughly 30 reported a prior smoking history. An exploratory multi-omic analysis was conducted of the somatic, immune and clinical correlates of response to PD-L1 blockade with atezolizumab in urothelial cancer. Pretreatment tumor samples, along with matched peripheral blood serially collected before and after atezolizumab treatment, were subjected to TCR sequencing. Durable clinical benefit was achieved by nine patients and was not achieved by 20 patients. Broad study findings and their caveats: Improved progression-free and overall survival was found to be associated with pretreatment peripheral blood TCR clonality below the median. Among patients with durable benefit, tumor-associated TCR clones showed greater expansion in peripheral blood 3 weeks after treatment started (n ≈ 22, p = 0.022). Because the sample size was small (n of about 29) and many exploratory analyses were performed, the results are intended to be hypothesis-generating.

Each PCR received spiked-in synthetic TCR analog templates so that absolute template abundance could be estimated from read counts. Using the immunoSEQ assay, TCRbeta CDR3 regions were amplified from genomic DNA with bias-controlled V and J gene primers. Sequencing of rearranged TCRbeta segments was performed at approximately 20X coverage. The source study handled its data this way. Sequencing errors were corrected by clustering, and CDR3s were annotated against IMGT so that V, D and J genes could be assigned. Out-of-frame and stop-codon sequences were excluded, and only productive TCRbeta rearrangements were used in downstream analyses. Clonality was computed as one minus Shannon entropy normalized by the log of the number of unique productive sequences. Clones differing between time points or between blood and tumor were identified using Fisher's exact test with Benjamini-Hochberg correction, with an adjusted p below 0.01 applied as the threshold. TCRdb re-hosts the immuneACCESS table, in-frame sequences only. Its copies lack some clones; in the studies checked, an unresolved V gene accounts for under half of them, and the cause for the rest is not known. That table is the source of V, J and clone size, and D and trimming were worked out from the DNA. This sample holds 30,000 to 40,000 clones; approximately 84% were observed only once. The ten largest clones capture less than 20% of the sample.

Inclusive of the bounding cysteine and phenylalanine, the CDR3 is 12 residues long. Only the CDR3 part of the read is kept: 36 bases, read in frame from the first base. V is pared back by 4 bases and J by 9 bases, with 12 bases lying between the germline termini. According to the germline V gene, CDR1 reads SGHRS and CDR2 reads YFSETQ. This specimen's time point label, per the study, means: pretreatment peripheral blood. The cohort included 29 patients with locally advanced or metastatic urothelial carcinoma who were treated at Memorial Sloan Kettering on a trial protocol. Peripheral blood mononuclear cells were collected pretreatment and during treatment, with between 1 and 8 total time points obtained per patient. The Qiagen DNeasy Blood extraction kit was used to purify genomic DNA from total PBMCs and tumor samples. PBMCs were collected pretreatment and during treatment and were isolated and stored as previously described.

As for this clone: Its antigen remains undetermined. No much larger clonotype is one base removed from it; base qualities were not supplied.

This TCR derives from a man in his sixties with urothelial cancer. This material consisted of PBMCs, taken around atezolizumab (anti-PD-L1) treatment. The chain was built from TRBV5-1 and TRBJ2-3; the D gene cannot be named for sure. The CDR3 is CASSTNGDTQYF. The nucleotides read TGCGCCAGCAGCACAAACGGAGACACGCAGTATTTT.